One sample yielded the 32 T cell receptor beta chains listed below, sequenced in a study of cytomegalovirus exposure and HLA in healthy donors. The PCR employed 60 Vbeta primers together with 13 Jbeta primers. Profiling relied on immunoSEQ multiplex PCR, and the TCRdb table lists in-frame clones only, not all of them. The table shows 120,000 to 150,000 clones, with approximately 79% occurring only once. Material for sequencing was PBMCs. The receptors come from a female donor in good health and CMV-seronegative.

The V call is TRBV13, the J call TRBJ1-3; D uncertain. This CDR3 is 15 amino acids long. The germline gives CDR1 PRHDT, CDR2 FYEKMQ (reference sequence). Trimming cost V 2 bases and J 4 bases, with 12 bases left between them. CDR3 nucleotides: TGTGCCAGCAGCTTAAAGGAGGCTCAAGGAAACACCATATATTTT. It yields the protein CASSLKEAQGNTIYF.

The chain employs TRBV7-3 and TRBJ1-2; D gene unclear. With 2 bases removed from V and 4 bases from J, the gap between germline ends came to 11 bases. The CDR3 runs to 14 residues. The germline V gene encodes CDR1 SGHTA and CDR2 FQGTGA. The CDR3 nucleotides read TGTGCCAGCAGCTTAGAACCCCTAAGCTATGGCTACACCTTC. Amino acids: CASSLEPLSYGYTF.

The CDR3 DNA is TGTGCCAGCAGTCCGACTAGCGGGAGCCCGACCCAGTACTTC. Protein sequence: CASSPTSGSPTQYF. V usage is TRBV14 and J usage is TRBJ2-5, with TRBD2 identical over 12 bases. CDR1 and CDR2 (germline): SGHDN, FVKESK. With 6 bases clipped from V and 7 bases from J, the junction kept 6 bases outside the gene matches. This CDR3 region has 14 residues.

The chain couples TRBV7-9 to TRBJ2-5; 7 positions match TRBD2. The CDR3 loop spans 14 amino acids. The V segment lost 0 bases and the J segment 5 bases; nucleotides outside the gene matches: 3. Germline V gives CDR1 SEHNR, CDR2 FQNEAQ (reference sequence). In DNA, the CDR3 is TGTGCCAGCAGCTTAGCGGGGGGGTCGGAGACCCAGTACTTC. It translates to CASSLAGGSETQYF. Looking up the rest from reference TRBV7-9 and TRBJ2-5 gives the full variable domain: DTGVSQNPRHKITKRGQNVTFRCDPISEHNRLYWYRQTLGQGPEFLTYFQNEAQLEKSRLLSDRFSAERPKGSFSTLEIQRTEQGDSAMYLCASSLAGGSETQYFGPGTRLLVL.

Written as DNA, the CDR3 is TGTGCCAGCAGCCGTCAGGGAGGCGGCGGGTCCGGGGAGCTGTTTTTT. Translating it yields CASSRQGGGGSGELFF. The chain links TRBV21-1 to TRBJ2-2; no DNA check was done on the table's D call, TRBD2. TRBV21-1 is a known pseudogene. This CDR3 comprises 16 residues.

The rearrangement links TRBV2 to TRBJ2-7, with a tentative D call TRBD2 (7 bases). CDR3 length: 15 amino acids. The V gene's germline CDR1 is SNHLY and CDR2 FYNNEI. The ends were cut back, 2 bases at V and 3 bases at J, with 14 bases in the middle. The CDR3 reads CASSEQGGVLYEQYF. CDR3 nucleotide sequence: TGTGCCAGCAGTGAACAAGGGGGGGTACTCTACGAGCAGTACTTC.

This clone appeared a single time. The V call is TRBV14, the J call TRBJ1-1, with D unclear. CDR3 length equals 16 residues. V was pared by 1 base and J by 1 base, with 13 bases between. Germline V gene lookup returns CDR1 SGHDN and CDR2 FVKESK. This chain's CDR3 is CASSQVRSLTNTEAFF. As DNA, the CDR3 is TGTGCCAGCAGCCAAGTACGCAGTCTCACGAACACTGAAGCTTTCTTT.

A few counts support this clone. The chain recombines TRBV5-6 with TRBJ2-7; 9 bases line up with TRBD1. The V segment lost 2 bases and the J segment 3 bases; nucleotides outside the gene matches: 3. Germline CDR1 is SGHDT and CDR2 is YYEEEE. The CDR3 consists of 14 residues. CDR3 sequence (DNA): TGTGCCAGCAGCTTTGGGACAGGGCACTACGAGCAGTACTTC. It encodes CASSFGTGHYEQYF.

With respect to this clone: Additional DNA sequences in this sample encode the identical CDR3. CDR3 amino acids: CASSEYLAGETQYF. DNA of the CDR3: TGTGCCAGCAGTGAATACCTAGCGGGAGAGACCCAGTACTTC. The chain has TRBV25-1 and TRBJ2-5, with TRBD2 matching over 8 bases. In germline, CDR1 is MGHDK, CDR2 SYGVNS. V lost 0 bases, J lost 4 bases, and 1 base stayed unmatched. The CDR3 covers 14 residues.

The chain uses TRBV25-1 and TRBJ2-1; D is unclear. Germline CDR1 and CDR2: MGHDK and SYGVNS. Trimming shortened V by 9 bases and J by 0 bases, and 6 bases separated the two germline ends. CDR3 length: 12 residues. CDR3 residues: CASEASYNEQFF. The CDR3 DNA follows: TGTGCCAGTGAGGCCTCCTACAATGAGCAGTTCTTC.

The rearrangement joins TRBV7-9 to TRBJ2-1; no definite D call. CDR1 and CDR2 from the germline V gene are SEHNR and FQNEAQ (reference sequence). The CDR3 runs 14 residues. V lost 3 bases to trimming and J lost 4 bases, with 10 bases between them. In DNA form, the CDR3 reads TGTGCCAGCAGCTTTAAGCTTCAATACAATGAGCAGTTCTTC. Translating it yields CASSFKLQYNEQFF.

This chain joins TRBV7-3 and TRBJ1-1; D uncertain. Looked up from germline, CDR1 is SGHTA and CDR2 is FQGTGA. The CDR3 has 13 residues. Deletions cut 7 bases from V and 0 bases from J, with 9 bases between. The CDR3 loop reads CASTLGVNTEAFF. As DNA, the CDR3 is TGTGCCAGCACCCTCGGGGTGAACACTGAAGCTTTCTTT.

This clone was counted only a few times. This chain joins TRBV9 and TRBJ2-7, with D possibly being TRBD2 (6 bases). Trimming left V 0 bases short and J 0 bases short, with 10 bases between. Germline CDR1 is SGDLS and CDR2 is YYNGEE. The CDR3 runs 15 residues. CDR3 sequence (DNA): TGTGCCAGCAGCGTAGGGGCGGGGAGCTCCTACGAGCAGTACTTC. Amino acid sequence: CASSVGAGSSYEQYF.

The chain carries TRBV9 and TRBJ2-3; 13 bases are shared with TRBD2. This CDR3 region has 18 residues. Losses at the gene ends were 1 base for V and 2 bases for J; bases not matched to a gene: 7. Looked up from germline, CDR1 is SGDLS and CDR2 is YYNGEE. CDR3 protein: CASSVPRLAGGSTDTQYF. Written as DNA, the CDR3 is TGTGCCAGCAGCGTACCCCGACTAGCGGGAGGTTCCACAGATACGCAGTATTTT.

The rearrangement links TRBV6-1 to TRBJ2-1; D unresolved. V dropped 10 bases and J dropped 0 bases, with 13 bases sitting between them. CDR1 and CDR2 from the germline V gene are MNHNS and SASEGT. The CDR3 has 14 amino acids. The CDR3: CATPLGSSYNEQFF. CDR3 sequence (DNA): TGTGCCACCCCCCTAGGATCCTCCTACAATGAGCAGTTCTTC.

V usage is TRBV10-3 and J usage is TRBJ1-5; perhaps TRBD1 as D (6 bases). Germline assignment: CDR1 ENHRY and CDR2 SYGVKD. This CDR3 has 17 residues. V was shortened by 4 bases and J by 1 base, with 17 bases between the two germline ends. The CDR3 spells CAISGSLVRGSNQPQHF. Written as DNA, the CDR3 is TGTGCCATCAGTGGTAGTTTGGTCAGGGGAAGCAATCAGCCCCAGCATTTT.

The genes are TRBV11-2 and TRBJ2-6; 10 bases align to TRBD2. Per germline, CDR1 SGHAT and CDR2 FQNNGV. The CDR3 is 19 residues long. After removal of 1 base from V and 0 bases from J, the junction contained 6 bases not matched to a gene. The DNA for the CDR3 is TGTGCCAGCAGCTTAGTTCCACTAGCGGGGTTCTCTGGGGCCAACGTCCTGACTTTC. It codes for CASSLVPLAGFSGANVLTF. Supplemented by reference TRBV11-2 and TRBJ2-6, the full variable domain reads EAGVAQSPRYKIIEKRQSVAFWCNPISGHATLYWYQQILGQGPKLLIQFQNNGVVDDSQLPKDRFSAERLKGVDSTLKIQPAKLEDSAVYLCASSLVPLAGFSGANVLTFGAGSRLTVL.

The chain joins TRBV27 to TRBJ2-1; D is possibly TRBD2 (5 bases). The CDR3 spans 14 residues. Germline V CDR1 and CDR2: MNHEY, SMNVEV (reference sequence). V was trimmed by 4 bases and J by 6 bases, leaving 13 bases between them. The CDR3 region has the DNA TGTGCCAGCAGTTCGCCGGGATGGGTCAATGAGCAGTTCTTC. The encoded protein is CASSSPGWVNEQFF.

The CDR3, as DNA: TGTGCCAGCAGCCAAGATACACCATCCTTGCGGTACACTGAAGCTTTCTTT. It is translated as CASSQDTPSLRYTEAFF. This chain connects TRBV4-2 to TRBJ1-1; D not resolved. CDR1 and CDR2 (germline): LGHNA, YNFKEQ. The CDR3 spans 17 residues. Trimming pared 0 bases from V and 3 bases from J, leaving 17 bases between.

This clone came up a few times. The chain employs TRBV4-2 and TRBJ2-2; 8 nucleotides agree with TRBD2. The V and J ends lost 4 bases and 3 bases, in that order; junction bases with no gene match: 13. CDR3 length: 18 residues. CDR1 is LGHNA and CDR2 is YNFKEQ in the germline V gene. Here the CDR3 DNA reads TGTGCCAGCAGCCGACTCCAAACGGGAGGGTTCGACACCGGGGAGCTGTTTTTT. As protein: CASSRLQTGGFDTGELFF.

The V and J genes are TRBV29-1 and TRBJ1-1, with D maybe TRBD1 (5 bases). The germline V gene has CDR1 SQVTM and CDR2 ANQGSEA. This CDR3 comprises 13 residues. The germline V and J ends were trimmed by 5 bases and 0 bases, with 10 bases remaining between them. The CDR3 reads CSVRQRLNTEAFF. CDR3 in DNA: TGCAGCGTTCGACAGAGGTTGAACACTGAAGCTTTCTTT.

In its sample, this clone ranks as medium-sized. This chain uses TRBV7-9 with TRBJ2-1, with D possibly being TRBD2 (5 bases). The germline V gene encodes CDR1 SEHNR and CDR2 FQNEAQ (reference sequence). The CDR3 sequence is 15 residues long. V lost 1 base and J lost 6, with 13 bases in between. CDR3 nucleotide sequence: TGTGCCAGCAGCTTAGGAGGGTACGGTAGCAATGAGCAGTTCTTC. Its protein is CASSLGGYGSNEQFF.

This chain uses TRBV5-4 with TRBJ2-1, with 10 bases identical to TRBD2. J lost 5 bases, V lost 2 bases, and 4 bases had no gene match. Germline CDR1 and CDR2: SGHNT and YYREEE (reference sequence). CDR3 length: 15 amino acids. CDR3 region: CASSLLAGLHNEQFF. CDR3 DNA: TGTGCCAGCAGCTTACTAGCGGGACTCCACAATGAGCAGTTCTTC.

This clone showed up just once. CDR3 DNA: TGTGCCTGGAGTGGACTGCCGGGACAGGGGGCAAAAAGTACCGGGGAGCTGTTTTTT. Translating it yields CAWSGLPGQGAKSTGELFF. The J gene is TRBJ2-2, the V gene TRBV30, with 12 bases fitting TRBD1. The CDR3 has 19 residues. The germline gives CDR1 GTSNPN, CDR2 SVGIG (reference sequence). V lost 1 base and J lost 5; bases outside the gene matches: 14.

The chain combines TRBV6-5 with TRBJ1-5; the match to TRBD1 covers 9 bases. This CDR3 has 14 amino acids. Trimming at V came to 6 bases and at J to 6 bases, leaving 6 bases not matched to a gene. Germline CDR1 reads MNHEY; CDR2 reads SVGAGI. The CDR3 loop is CASRTTGGSQPQHF. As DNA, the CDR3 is TGTGCCAGCAGGACTACAGGGGGCTCTCAGCCCCAGCATTTT.

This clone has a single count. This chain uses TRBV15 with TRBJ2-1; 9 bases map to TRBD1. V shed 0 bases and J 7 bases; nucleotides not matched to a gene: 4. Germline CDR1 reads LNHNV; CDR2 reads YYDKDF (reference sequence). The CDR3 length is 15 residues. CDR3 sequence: CATSRDDRGENEQFF. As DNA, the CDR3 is TGTGCCACCAGCAGAGATGACAGGGGGGAAAATGAGCAGTTCTTC.

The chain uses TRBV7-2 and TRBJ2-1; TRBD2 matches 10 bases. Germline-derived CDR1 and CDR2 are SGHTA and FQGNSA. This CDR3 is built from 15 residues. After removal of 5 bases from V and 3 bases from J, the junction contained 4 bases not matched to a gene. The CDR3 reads CASSPRTSGYNEQFF. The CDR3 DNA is TGTGCCAGCAGCCCCAGGACTAGCGGCTACAATGAGCAGTTCTTC.

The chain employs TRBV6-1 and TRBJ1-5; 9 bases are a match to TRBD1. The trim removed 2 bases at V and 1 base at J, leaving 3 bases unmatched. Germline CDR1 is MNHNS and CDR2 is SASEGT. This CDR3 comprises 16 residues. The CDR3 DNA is TGTGCCAGCAGTGAATTCGGGACAGGGAGCAATCAGCCCCAGCATTTT. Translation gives CASSEFGTGSNQPQHF.

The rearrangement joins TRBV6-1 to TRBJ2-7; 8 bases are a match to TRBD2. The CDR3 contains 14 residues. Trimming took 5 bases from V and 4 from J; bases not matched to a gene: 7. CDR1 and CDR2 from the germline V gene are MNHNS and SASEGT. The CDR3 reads CASSLPGGPYEQYF. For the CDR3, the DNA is TGTGCCAGCAGTTTACCGGGAGGGCCGTACGAGCAGTACTTC.

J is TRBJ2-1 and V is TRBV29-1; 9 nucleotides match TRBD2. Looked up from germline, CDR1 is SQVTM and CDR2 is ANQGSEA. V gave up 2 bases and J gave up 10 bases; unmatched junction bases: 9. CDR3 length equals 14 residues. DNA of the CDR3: TGCAGCGTTGAATACTTACTAGCGGGTGGAGAGCAGTTCTTC. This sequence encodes CSVEYLLAGGEQFF.

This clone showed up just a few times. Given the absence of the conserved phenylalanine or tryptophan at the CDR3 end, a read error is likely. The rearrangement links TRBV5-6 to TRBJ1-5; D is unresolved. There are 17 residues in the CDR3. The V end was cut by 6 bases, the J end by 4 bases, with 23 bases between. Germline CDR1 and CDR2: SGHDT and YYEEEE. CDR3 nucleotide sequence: TGTGCCAGCACCTCCCGTAGAAGGTCGACTGAGAATCAGCCCCAGCATGTT. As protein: CASTSRRRSTENQPQHV.

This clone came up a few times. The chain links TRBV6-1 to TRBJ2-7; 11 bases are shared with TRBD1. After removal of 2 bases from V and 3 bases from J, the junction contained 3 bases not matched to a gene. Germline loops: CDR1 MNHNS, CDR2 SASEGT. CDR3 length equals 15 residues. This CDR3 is CASSETGTGGYEQYF. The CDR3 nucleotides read TGTGCCAGCAGTGAAACAGGGACAGGGGGCTACGAGCAGTACTTC.